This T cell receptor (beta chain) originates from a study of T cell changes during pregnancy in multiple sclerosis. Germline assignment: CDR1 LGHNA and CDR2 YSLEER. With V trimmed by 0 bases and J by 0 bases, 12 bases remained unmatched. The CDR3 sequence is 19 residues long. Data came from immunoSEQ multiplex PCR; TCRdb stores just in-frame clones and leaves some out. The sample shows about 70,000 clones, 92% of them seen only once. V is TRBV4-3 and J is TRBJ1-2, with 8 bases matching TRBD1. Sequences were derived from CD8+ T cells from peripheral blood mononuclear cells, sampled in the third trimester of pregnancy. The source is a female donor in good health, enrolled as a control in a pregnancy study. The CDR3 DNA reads TGCGCCAGCAGCCAAGATCGATGGGCAGGGGGCTCGGCTAACTATGGCTACACCTTC. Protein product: CASSQDRWAGGSANYGYTF.